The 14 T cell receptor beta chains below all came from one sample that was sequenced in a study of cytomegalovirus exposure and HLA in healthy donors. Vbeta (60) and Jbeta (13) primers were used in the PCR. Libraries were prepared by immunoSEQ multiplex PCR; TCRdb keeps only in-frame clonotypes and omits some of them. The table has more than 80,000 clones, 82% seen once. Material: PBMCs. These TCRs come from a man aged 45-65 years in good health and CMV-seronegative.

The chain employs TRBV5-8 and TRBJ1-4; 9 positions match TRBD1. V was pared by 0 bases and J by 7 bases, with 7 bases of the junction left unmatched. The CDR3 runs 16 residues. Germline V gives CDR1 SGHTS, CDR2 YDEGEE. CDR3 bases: TGTGCCAGCAGCTTGGGATCGGGACAGGGCCGTGAAAAACTGTTTTTT. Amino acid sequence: CASSLGSGQGREKLFF.

CDR3 coding DNA: TGTGCCAGCAGTTATGGGGGGGCTAACACTGAAGCTTTCTTT. Amino acids: CASSYGGANTEAFF. This sequence joins TRBV6-6 and TRBJ1-1, with D possibly being TRBD1 (6 bases). Germline-derived CDR1 and CDR2 are MNHNY and SVGAGI (reference sequence). Trimming took off 3 bases at V and 2 bases at J, with 10 bases between the two ends. The CDR3 is 14 amino acids.

The CDR3, as DNA: TGTGCCAGCAGTTTAGTACAGGGGGCCTACGGCTACACCTTC. This encodes CASSLVQGAYGYTF. V usage is TRBV27 and J usage is TRBJ1-2; 9 bases line up with TRBD1. Germline CDR1 and CDR2: MNHEY and SMNVEV (reference sequence). Germline trimming cut 2 bases from V and 8 bases from J; bases unmatched to any gene: 6. There are 14 residues in the CDR3.

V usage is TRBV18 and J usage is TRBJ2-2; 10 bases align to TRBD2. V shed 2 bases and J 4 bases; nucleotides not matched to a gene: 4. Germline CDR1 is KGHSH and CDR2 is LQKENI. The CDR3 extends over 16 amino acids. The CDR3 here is CASSPRIAGGTGELFF. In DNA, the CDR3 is TGTGCCAGCTCACCAAGGATAGCGGGGGGCACCGGGGAGCTGTTTTTT.

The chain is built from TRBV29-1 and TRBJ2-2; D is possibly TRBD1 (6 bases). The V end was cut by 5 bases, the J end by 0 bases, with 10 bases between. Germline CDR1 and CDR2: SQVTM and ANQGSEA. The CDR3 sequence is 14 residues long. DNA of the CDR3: TGCAGCGTTTACGGGACATCGAACACCGGGGAGCTGTTTTTT. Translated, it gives CSVYGTSNTGELFF.

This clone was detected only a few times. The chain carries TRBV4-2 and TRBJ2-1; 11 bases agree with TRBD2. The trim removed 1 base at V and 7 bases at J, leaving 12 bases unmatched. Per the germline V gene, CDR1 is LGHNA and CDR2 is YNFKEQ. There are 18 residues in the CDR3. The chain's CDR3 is CASSQVGLLAGGPNEQFF. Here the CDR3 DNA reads TGTGCCAGCAGCCAAGTAGGGCTTTTAGCGGGGGGGCCTAATGAGCAGTTCTTC.

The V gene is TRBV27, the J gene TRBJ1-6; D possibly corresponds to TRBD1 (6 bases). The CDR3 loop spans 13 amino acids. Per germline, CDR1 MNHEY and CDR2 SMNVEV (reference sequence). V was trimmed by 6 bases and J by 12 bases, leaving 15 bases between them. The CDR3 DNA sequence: TGTGCCAGCAGGCCGGGACATGGCGGACCCCTCCACTTT. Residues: CASRPGHGGPLHF.

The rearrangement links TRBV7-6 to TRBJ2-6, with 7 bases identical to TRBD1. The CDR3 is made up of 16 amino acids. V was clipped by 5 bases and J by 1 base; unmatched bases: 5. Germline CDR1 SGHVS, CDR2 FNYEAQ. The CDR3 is CASSRDSQSGANVLTF. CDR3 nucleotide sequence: TGTGCCAGCAGCCGGGACAGCCAGTCTGGGGCCAACGTCCTGACTTTC.

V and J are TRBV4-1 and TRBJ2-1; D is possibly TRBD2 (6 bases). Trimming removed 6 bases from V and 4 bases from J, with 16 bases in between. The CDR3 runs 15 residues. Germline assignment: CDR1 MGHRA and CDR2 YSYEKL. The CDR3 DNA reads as TGCGCCAGCAGTTACCCGGGACGGGAGTACAATGAGCAGTTCTTC. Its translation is CASSYPGREYNEQFF.

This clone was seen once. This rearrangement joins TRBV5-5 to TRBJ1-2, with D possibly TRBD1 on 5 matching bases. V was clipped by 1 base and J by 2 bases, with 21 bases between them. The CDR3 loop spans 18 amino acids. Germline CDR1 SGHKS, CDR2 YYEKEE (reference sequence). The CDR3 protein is CASSLRLQQVVANYGYTF. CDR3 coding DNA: TGTGCCAGCAGCTTGCGTCTACAACAGGTCGTGGCAAACTATGGCTACACCTTC.

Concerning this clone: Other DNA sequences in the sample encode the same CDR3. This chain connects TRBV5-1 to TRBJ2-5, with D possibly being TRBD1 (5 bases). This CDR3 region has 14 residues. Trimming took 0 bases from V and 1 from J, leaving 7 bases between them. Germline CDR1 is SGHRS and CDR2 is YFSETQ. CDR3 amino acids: CASSLGTSQETQYF. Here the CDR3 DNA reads TGCGCCAGCAGCTTGGGGACATCCCAAGAGACCCAGTACTTC.

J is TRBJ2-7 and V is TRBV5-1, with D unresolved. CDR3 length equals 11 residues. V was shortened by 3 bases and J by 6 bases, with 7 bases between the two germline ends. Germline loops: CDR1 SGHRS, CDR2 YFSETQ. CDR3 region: CASSSTTEQYF. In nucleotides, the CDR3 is TGCGCCAGCAGCTCTACCACCGAGCAGTACTTC.

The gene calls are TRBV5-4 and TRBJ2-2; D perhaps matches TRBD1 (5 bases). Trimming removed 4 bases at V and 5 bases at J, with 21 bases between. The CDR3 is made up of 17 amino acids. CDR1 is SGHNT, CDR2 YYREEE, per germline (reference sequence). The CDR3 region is CASSRGTGMIVTGELFF. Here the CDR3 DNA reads TGTGCCAGCAGCCGAGGAACAGGAATGATAGTTACCGGGGAGCTGTTTTTT.

In nucleotides, the CDR3 is TGCGCCAGCAGGAGGGAACTCAACACTGAAGCTTTCTTT. It translates to CASRRELNTEAFF. The J gene is TRBJ1-1, the V gene TRBV10-1, with no clear D. The V end was cut by 6 bases, the J end by 2 bases, with 10 bases between. The CDR3 contains 13 residues. Germline CDR1 WNHNN, CDR2 SYGVQD (reference sequence).